The TCR beta chain under discussion was sequenced for a study of cytomegalovirus exposure and HLA in healthy donors. This clone has just a few counts. Antigen: not known. The PCR was carried out with 60 Vbeta primers and 13 Jbeta primers. TCRdb's table, derived via immunoSEQ multiplex PCR, lists solely in-frame clones and lacks some. The top ten hold roughly 10% of the sample, which has about 160,000 clones, approximately 80% seen once. The CDR3 is 14 residues long. The germline gives CDR1 MGHRA, CDR2 YSYEKL. V shed 0 bases and J shed 4 bases, with 9 bases lying between them. Points from the study as a whole: Likely technical artifact: a cluster of highly shared sequence variants.

This sequence was found in a man younger than 35 in good health and CMV-seropositive. Sequencing used PBMCs. The chain combines TRBV4-1 with TRBJ1-2; D is unclear. This CDR3 reads CASSQDPWSYGYTF. In nucleotides, the CDR3 is TGCGCCAGCAGCCAAGATCCGTGGAGCTATGGCTACACCTTC.